This TCR beta chain originates from a study of cytotoxic CD8 clonotypes in ibrutinib-treated CLL. Study overall: The study included eleven to twelve relapsed/refractory and 15 treatment-naive patients; roughly 18 had IGHV unmutated disease.

Looked up from germline, CDR1 is LGHNA and CDR2 is YNFKEQ. The CDR3 is 17 amino acids. The ends lost 1 base at V and 2 bases at J; junction bases unmatched: 4. From cryopreserved PBMCs came about 2 micrograms of genomic DNA used for TCR beta libraries. Whole-study findings and limits: Researchers report that baseline clonality outpaced age-matched healthy donors and tracked circulating CD8+ T-cell counts. Clonality rose at ibrutinib response and fell back toward baseline at progression.

Using immunoSEQ multiplex PCR, the repertoire was profiled, and TCRdb retains in-frame clones only, with some absent. The table has approximately 45,000 clones, approximately 70% seen once. This clone turned up a few times. Its target is unknown. This receptor was obtained from a human donor with chronic lymphocytic leukemia. The source was PBMCs, collected after 24 months of ibrutinib treatment. V gene TRBV4-2 combines with J gene TRBJ2-7; 14 nucleotides line up with TRBD2. The CDR3 reads CASSQGTSGGLTYEQYF. The CDR3 DNA sequence: TGTGCCAGCAGCCAAGGGACTAGCGGGGGGTTGACCTACGAGCAGTACTTC.